These 19 T cell receptor beta chains originate from one sample sequenced in a study of blood T cell repertoires in COVID-19. Assay: immunoSEQ multiplex PCR; the TCRdb copy retains only in-frame clones and omits some. The table includes a few hundred thousand clones, 80% to 90% detected once. Sequenced sample: PBMCs or T cells enriched from blood (not recorded which). Receptor source: a man aged 18 to 29 who had recovered from COVID-19.

Details on this clone: Within the sample, other DNA sequences also encode this same CDR3. This chain links TRBV5-1 with TRBJ2-5, with 7 nucleotides matching TRBD1. The trim removed 4 bases at V and 2 bases at J, leaving 5 bases unmatched. CDR3 length: 14 amino acids. Germline CDR1 reads SGHRS; CDR2 reads YFSETQ. The CDR3 spells CASSPGQPQETQYF. The CDR3 DNA reads as TGCGCCAGCAGCCCGGGACAGCCTCAAGAGACCCAGTACTTC.

The sample holds a few counts of this clone. The chain links TRBV29-1 to TRBJ1-1; D gene ambiguous. CDR1 is SQVTM and CDR2 is ANQGSEA in the germline V gene. This CDR3 contains 14 residues. Trimming shortened V by 4 bases and J by 0 bases, and 12 bases separated the two germline ends. CDR3 protein: CSVGVGELNTEAFF. DNA of the CDR3: TGCAGCGTTGGTGTAGGAGAATTGAACACTGAAGCTTTCTTT. Full variable domain (outside the CDR3, taken from reference TRBV29-1 and TRBJ1-1): SAVISQKPSRDICQRGTSLTIQCQVDSQVTMMFWYRQQPGQSLTLIATANQGSEATYESGFVIDKFPISRPNLTFSTLTVSNMSPEDSSIYLCSVGVGELNTEAFFGQGTRLTVV.

J is TRBJ2-2 and V is TRBV9, with D perhaps TRBD1 (5 bases). The CDR3 is 14 residues long. V lost 0 bases and J 6 bases, leaving 9 bases between the germline ends. Per the germline V gene, CDR1 is SGDLS and CDR2 is YYNGEE. The DNA for the CDR3 is TGTGCCAGCAGCGTAGTAGGGGTGGCCGGGGAGCTGTTTTTT. Amino acids: CASSVVGVAGELFF.

This clone is a singleton in its sample. This chain uses TRBV19 with TRBJ1-2; 8 bases agree with TRBD1. Looked up from germline, CDR1 is LNHDA and CDR2 is SQIVND (reference sequence). Trimming took 5 bases from V and 3 from J; bases not matched to a gene: 14. The length of the CDR3 is 17 residues. The CDR3 bases are TGTGCCAGTAGTCTCCGGACAGGGCGCTCTAGGGACTATGGCTACACCTTC. This translates into CASSLRTGRSRDYGYTF.

The rearrangement joins TRBV19 to TRBJ2-7; tentative D call: TRBD2 (6 bases). CDR1 is LNHDA, CDR2 SQIVND, per germline (reference sequence). Trimming cost V 3 bases and J 0 bases, with 12 bases left between them. The CDR3 has 15 amino acids. The CDR3 DNA reads as TGTGCCAGTAGTATCACGGACGGGAGCTCCTACGAGCAGTACTTC. Amino acid sequence: CASSITDGSSYEQYF.

The V and J genes are TRBV3-1 (or the pseudogene TRBV3-2) and TRBJ1-4; TRBD1 matches 11 bases. V lost 5 bases, J lost 10 bases, and 6 bases stayed unmatched. Per the germline V gene, CDR1 is LGHDT and CDR2 is YNNKEL (reference sequence). The CDR3 loop spans 14 amino acids. The DNA for the CDR3 is TGTGCCAGCAGCGAGGACAGGGGGCTGGCAAAACTGTTTTTT. Encoded protein: CASSEDRGLAKLFF.

About this clone: A junction end diverges from the germline sequence, so it may reflect a read error. V usage is TRBV6-5 and J usage is TRBJ2-7; the D gene is possibly TRBD2 (5 bases). The CDR3 is made up of 15 amino acids. Germline CDR1 and CDR2: MNHEY and SVGAGI. The CDR3 DNA is TGTGCCAGTCGCTGGGAACTCGAGGGCTCCCACGAGCAGTACTTC. As protein: CASRWELEGSHEQYF.

This chain links TRBV3-1 (or the pseudogene TRBV3-2) with TRBJ1-1; 9 bases map to TRBD1. J was trimmed by 0 bases and V by 1 base; bases with no gene match: 6. The CDR3 covers 17 residues. Per the germline V gene, CDR1 is LGHDT and CDR2 is YNNKEL (reference sequence). The chain's CDR3 is CASSQGKGQGMNTEAFF. In nucleotides, the CDR3 is TGTGCCAGCAGCCAAGGGAAAGGACAGGGGATGAACACTGAAGCTTTCTTT.

The rearrangement uses TRBV28 and TRBJ2-5; possibly TRBD2 for D (7 bases). CDR1 and CDR2 from the germline V gene are MDHEN and SYDVKM. Deletions cut 6 bases from V and 2 bases from J, with 13 bases between. The CDR3 extends over 14 amino acids. The CDR3 region is CASSKGGGQETQYF. The CDR3 DNA sequence: TGTGCCAGCAGCAAGGGAGGGGGGCAAGAGACCCAGTACTTC.

The CDR3 reads CASSAGTGGYAVFF. The CDR3 DNA reads as TGTGCCAGCAGCGCCGGGACAGGGGGGTATGCGGTGTTTTTT. This sequence joins TRBV6-5 and TRBJ1-4; 11 positions match TRBD1. CDR1 is MNHEY, CDR2 SVGAGI, per germline. V lost 6 bases and J lost 15; bases outside the gene matches: 12. The CDR3 runs 14 residues.

This clone was recorded only once. The chain employs TRBV5-1 and TRBJ1-4; 9 nucleotides match TRBD1. There are 15 residues in the CDR3. V lost 3 bases and J lost 4; bases outside the gene matches: 4. Germline CDR1 SGHRS, CDR2 YFSETQ. CDR3 protein: CASSWGTGLNEKLFF. In nucleotides, the CDR3 is TGCGCCAGCAGCTGGGGGACAGGGCTTAATGAAAAACTGTTTTTT. The full variable domain, rest sourced from reference TRBV5-1 and TRBJ1-4, is KAGVTQTPRYLIKTRGQQVTLSCSPISGHRSVSWYQQTPGQGLQFLFEYFSETQRNKGNFPGRFSGRQFSNSRSEMNVSTLELGDSALYLCASSWGTGLNEKLFFGSGTQLSVL.

The chain employs TRBV11-1 and TRBJ1-5; 7 nucleotides align to TRBD1. This CDR3 has 15 residues. Trimming took 3 bases from V and 5 from J; bases not matched to a gene: 7. From germline, CDR1 is SGHAT and CDR2 FQDESV (reference sequence). CDR3 sequence: CASSLGGQPHQPQHF. The DNA of the CDR3 is TGTGCCAGCAGCTTGGGGGGACAGCCTCATCAGCCCCAGCATTTT. Using reference TRBV11-1 and TRBJ1-5 for the parts outside the CDR3, the full variable domain is EAEVAQSPRYKITEKSQAVAFWCDPISGHATLYWYRQILGQGPELLVQFQDESVVDDSQLPKDRFSAERLKGVDSTLKIQPAELGDSAMYLCASSLGGQPHQPQHFGDGTRLSIL.

The gene calls are TRBV4-2 and TRBJ2-1; D call uncertain. This CDR3 contains 14 residues. Germline V CDR1 and CDR2: LGHNA, YNFKEQ. Trimming removed 0 bases from V and 6 bases from J, with 9 bases in between. The CDR3 is CASSQDIKPNEQFF. Written as DNA, the CDR3 is TGTGCCAGCAGCCAAGATATAAAGCCCAATGAGCAGTTCTTC.

This clone was recorded once. The V gene is TRBV5-6, the J gene TRBJ2-2, with TRBD1 identical over 10 bases. Per the germline V gene, CDR1 is SGHDT and CDR2 is YYEEEE. The ends lost 4 bases at V and 7 bases at J; junction bases unmatched: 13. The CDR3 has 17 residues. The CDR3 DNA follows: TGTGCCAGCAGCCCCTCAGCCGGGACAGGGGAGATCGGGGAGCTGTTTTTT. Translation gives CASSPSAGTGEIGELFF.

This chain uses TRBV12-3 or TRBV12-4 with TRBJ1-2; D unclear. Trimming took 5 bases from V and 8 from J, leaving 15 bases between them. The CDR3 contains 13 residues. The CDR3 reads CASSTIEGRGYTF. The CDR3 DNA sequence: TGTGCCAGCAGTACGATTGAGGGCAGGGGCTACACCTTC.

Worth noting for this clone: Other DNA sequences of this sample code for an identical CDR3. For the CDR3, the DNA is TGCGCCAGCAGCTTGGGTGGGCAGGGAAACACTGAAGCTTTCTTT. Protein product: CASSLGGQGNTEAFF. The chain combines TRBV5-1 with TRBJ1-1, with D tentatively TRBD1 (5 bases). This CDR3 is 15 amino acids long. Trimming stripped 0 bases from V and 2 bases from J, with 11 bases between. CDR1 SGHRS and CDR2 YFSETQ come from the germline V gene.

J is TRBJ1-5 and V is TRBV28, with D possibly matching TRBD1 (6 bases). The CDR3 consists of 14 residues. V was shortened by 8 bases and J by 6 bases, with 17 bases between the two germline ends. CDR1 and CDR2 from the germline V gene are MDHEN and SYDVKM. CDR3 amino acids: CASSRQASRQPQHF. CDR3 DNA sequence: TGTGCCAGCTCTAGACAGGCGTCGCGTCAGCCCCAGCATTTT.

The chain uses TRBV27 and TRBJ2-2; 10 nucleotides align to TRBD2. Trimming cost V 2 bases and J 6 bases; bases outside gene matches: 3. The germline gives CDR1 MNHEY, CDR2 SMNVEV (reference sequence). The CDR3 runs to 15 residues. CDR3 residues: CASSLLAGVSGELFF. CDR3 DNA sequence: TGTGCCAGCAGTTTACTAGCGGGAGTCTCCGGGGAGCTGTTTTTT.

This clone came up once. The V gene is TRBV6-5, the J gene TRBJ2-3, with 9 bases that match TRBD2. The CDR3 spans 15 residues. Germline V gene sequence: CDR1 MNHEY, CDR2 SVGAGI. The junction had 7 bases not matched to a gene; V was cut back by 8 bases and J by 1 base. This CDR3 reads CASGRIAGGTDTQYF. The CDR3 coding sequence is TGTGCCAGCGGAAGAATAGCGGGGGGCACAGATACGCAGTATTTT.